This TCR beta chain came from a study of early T cells in non-severe SARS-CoV-2 infection. Study details: The chains were unpaired, and the sequenced material was bulk RNA from unsorted whole blood.

To note about this clonotype: What it binds is unknown.

Germline CDR1 is SGHVS and CDR2 is FNYEAQ. Trimming at V came to 5 bases and at J to 7 bases, leaving 11 bases not matched to a gene. CDR3 size: 16 residues. Study findings and constraints: VDJdb matching favored anti-spike CD8 responses, missing private and CD4 specificities.

The library protocol tagged individual cDNA molecules with unique molecular identifiers. From the 5' RACE reads, TCRdb called clonotypes with MiXCR, one entry per CDR3 protein. This sample yields over 60,000 distinct CDR3 sequences, of which roughly 10% are seen a single time; approximately 3% belongs to the top ten. The sequence was obtained from an adult who was a healthcare worker with PCR-confirmed SARS-CoV-2 infection or an uninfected control (not recorded which). This chain links TRBV7-6 with TRBJ2-1; the match to TRBD1 covers 10 bases. Material: whole blood, obtained at baseline. CDR3 in DNA: TGTGCCAGCAGCCCCCAGGGACAGGGGAGGCGTAATGAGCAGTTCTTC. Translating gives CASSPQGQGRRNEQFF.